This TCR beta chain is from a study of blood T cell repertoires in COVID-19. Study details: PBMCs, B-cell-depleted T cells, or T cells provided the cDNA or gDNA that made up the material.

V dropped 4 bases and J dropped 3 bases, with 10 bases sitting between them. CDR3 length equals 14 residues. CDR1 and CDR2 from the germline V gene are MNHEY and SVGEGT. Generated by immunoSEQ multiplex PCR, the TCRdb table keeps only in-frame clones and is missing some. Of nearly 350,000 clones in the sample, around nine tenths were seen once. The chain joins TRBV6-2 or TRBV6-3 to TRBJ1-5; D gene ambiguous. This clonotype was obtained from a young woman who had recovered from COVID-19. Sequences were obtained from peripheral blood. CDR3 sequence reads: CASSFGEFNQPQHF. The CDR3 DNA is TGTGCCAGCAGTTTCGGGGAATTCAATCAGCCCCAGCATTTT.